The 30 T cell receptor beta chains listed next were all sequenced from one sample in a study of blood T cell repertoires in COVID-19. Clones were read by immunoSEQ multiplex PCR, and TCRdb kept only the in-frame ones, dropping some. This table holds some 70,000 clones, about 88% found once. Specimen: peripheral blood. All receptors derive from a man aged 45-65 years with active COVID-19.

V gene TRBV3-1 (or the pseudogene TRBV3-2) combines with J gene TRBJ1-2, with a weak D call TRBD1 (5 bases). The CDR3 has 11 residues. Germline CDR1 and CDR2: LGHDT and YNNKEL (reference sequence). Trimming stripped 8 bases from V and 5 bases from J, with 9 bases between. The CDR3 coding sequence is TGTGCCAGCGCAGGGCTATATGGCTACACCTTC. Translating gives CASAGLYGYTF.

This chain links TRBV19 with TRBJ1-5; tentative D call: TRBD1 (6 bases). CDR3 size: 14 residues. CDR1 LNHDA and CDR2 SQIVND come from the germline V gene (reference sequence). V lost 4 bases and J 1 base, leaving 8 bases between the germline ends. The CDR3 sequence is CASSTTGSNQPQHF. The CDR3 nucleotides read TGTGCCAGTAGTACCACAGGGAGCAATCAGCCCCAGCATTTT. The full variable domain, in which reference TRBV19 and TRBJ1-5 provide the parts outside the CDR3, is DGGITQSPKYLFRKEGQNVTLSCEQNLNHDAMYWYRQDPGQGLRLIYYSQIVNDFQKGDIAEGYSVSREKKESFPLTVTSAQKNPTAFYLCASSTTGSNQPQHFGDGTRLSIL.

This sequence joins TRBV11-2 and TRBJ2-5; D possibly corresponds to TRBD2 (6 bases). The V gene's germline CDR1 is SGHAT and CDR2 FQNNGV. The CDR3 is 13 residues long. Trimming took off 6 bases at V and 5 bases at J, with 13 bases between the two ends. The CDR3 coding sequence is TGTGCCAGCAGTGATGGGGGGTTGGAGACCCAGTACTTC. Residues: CASSDGGLETQYF.

V gene TRBV6-1 combines with J gene TRBJ1-2; D is possibly TRBD1 (5 bases). Germline V lookup: CDR1 MNHNS, CDR2 SASEGT. V was clipped by 0 bases and J by 0 bases, with 23 bases between them. The CDR3 runs 20 residues. The CDR3 sequence: CASSEAPGWRGPDSNYGYTF. CDR3 DNA: TGTGCCAGCAGTGAAGCGCCCGGGTGGAGGGGCCCTGACTCTAACTATGGCTACACCTTC.

This rearrangement joins TRBV5-6 to TRBJ2-6; D gene uncertain. V gave up 2 bases and J gave up 2 bases, with 8 bases separating them. There are 15 residues in the CDR3. In germline, CDR1 is SGHDT, CDR2 YYEEEE. The chain's CDR3 is CASSFFDTGANVLTF. The CDR3 DNA sequence: TGTGCCAGCAGCTTCTTTGACACTGGGGCCAACGTCCTGACTTTC. Looking up the rest from reference TRBV5-6 and TRBJ2-6 gives the full variable domain: DAGVTQSPTHLIKTRGQQVTLRCSPKSGHDTVSWYQQALGQGPQFIFQYYEEEERQRGNFPDRFSGHQFPNYSSELNVNALLLGDSALYLCASSFFDTGANVLTFGAGSRLTVL.

This clone was picked up a small number of times. J is TRBJ1-1 and V is TRBV7-2; TRBD1 aligns across 8 bases. The ends lost 0 bases at V and 7 bases at J; junction bases unmatched: 1. There are 13 residues in the CDR3. CDR1 SGHTA and CDR2 FQGNSA come from the germline V gene. The CDR3, as DNA: TGTGCCAGCAGCTTAGCGGGGACAGGTGAAGCTTTCTTT. It codes for CASSLAGTGEAFF.

The J gene is TRBJ1-2, the V gene TRBV9, with unresolved D. Per germline, CDR1 SGDLS and CDR2 YYNGEE. This CDR3 is built from 14 residues. Trimming removed 4 bases from V and 2 bases from J, with 12 bases in between. CDR3 protein: CASSTEGRNYGYTF. Here the CDR3 DNA reads TGTGCCAGCAGCACCGAGGGCAGAAACTATGGCTACACCTTC.

V usage is TRBV7-2 and J usage is TRBJ2-5; 8 nucleotides agree with TRBD1. J gave up 3 bases and V 5 bases, and 8 bases lay outside the gene matches. The CDR3 contains 15 residues. CDR1 SGHTA and CDR2 FQGNSA come from the germline V gene. The CDR3: CASSTRQGSEETQYF. The CDR3 bases are TGTGCCAGCAGCACCAGACAGGGGTCGGAAGAGACCCAGTACTTC.

This chain connects TRBV19 to TRBJ2-3, with D tentatively TRBD1 (5 bases). Between the trimmed V and J ends, which lost 11 bases and 0 bases, there was a span of 12 bases. The CDR3 consists of 13 residues. Germline V CDR1 and CDR2: LNHDA, SQIVND (reference sequence). CDR3 DNA sequence: TGTGCCGCCCGACAGACTAGCACAGATACGCAGTATTTT. It is translated as CAARQTSTDTQYF.

V gene TRBV9 combines with J gene TRBJ2-1; TRBD1 aligns across 8 bases. The CDR3 runs to 17 residues. Germline assignment: CDR1 SGDLS and CDR2 YYNGEE. Trimming removed 0 bases from V and 8 bases from J; junction bases left unmatched: 13. CDR3 in DNA: TGTGCCAGCAGCGTAGGCACAGGGCTTATGGGACAGGATGAGCAGTTCTTC. This codes for CASSVGTGLMGQDEQFF.

The V call is TRBV6-2 or TRBV6-3, the J call TRBJ1-2, with D maybe TRBD1 (6 bases). The germline V gene has CDR1 MNHEY and CDR2 SVGEGT. Trimming took off 4 bases at V and 0 bases at J, with 12 bases between the two ends. The CDR3 is 15 amino acids. CDR3 in amino acids: CASSFWDKPNYGYTF. For the CDR3, the DNA is TGTGCCAGCAGTTTTTGGGACAAGCCTAACTATGGCTACACCTTC.

The V and J genes are TRBV10-3 and TRBJ1-2, with 8 bases identical to TRBD1. Germline CDR1 and CDR2: ENHRY and SYGVKD. Trimming at V came to 7 bases and at J to 3 bases, leaving 4 bases not matched to a gene. This CDR3 has 13 residues. The CDR3 loop reads CAITQDRDYGYTF. CDR3 nucleotide sequence: TGTGCCATCACTCAGGACAGGGACTATGGCTACACCTTC.

The J gene is TRBJ2-5, the V gene TRBV3-1 (or the pseudogene TRBV3-2); TRBD1 might be the D (6 bases). CDR1 is LGHDT, CDR2 YNNKEL, per germline (reference sequence). This CDR3 spans 13 amino acids. Trimming left V 1 base short and J 5 bases short, with 8 bases between. The CDR3 nucleotides read TGTGCCAGCAGCCAAGGGGGGCGGGAGACCCAGTACTTC. Translation: CASSQGGRETQYF.

The rearrangement links TRBV7-2 to TRBJ1-2; maybe TRBD1 (6 bases). With 4 bases removed from V and 8 bases from J, the gap between germline ends came to 17 bases. The V gene's germline CDR1 is SGHTA and CDR2 FQGNSA. The CDR3 is 14 amino acids. CDR3 in DNA: TGTGCCAGCAGCTCACAGCGGGACATTTGGGGCTACACCTTC. This encodes CASSSQRDIWGYTF.

V gene TRBV11-3 combines with J gene TRBJ2-5; TRBD1 matches at 7 bases. Germline values: CDR1 SGHNT, CDR2 YENEEA. CDR3 length: 13 amino acids. After removal of 6 bases from V and 2 bases from J, the junction contained 3 bases not matched to a gene. The CDR3 reads CASSWDSQETQYF. The CDR3 DNA sequence: TGTGCCAGCAGTTGGGACAGTCAAGAGACCCAGTACTTC.

The chain carries TRBV9 and TRBJ2-1; 10 nucleotides line up with TRBD2. This CDR3 has 15 residues. Germline trimming cut 3 bases from V and 3 bases from J; bases unmatched to any gene: 3. CDR1 SGDLS and CDR2 YYNGEE come from the germline V gene. This CDR3 is CASSDSGGIYNEQFF. Written as DNA, the CDR3 is TGTGCCAGCAGCGATAGCGGGGGGATCTACAATGAGCAGTTCTTC.

This rearrangement joins TRBV5-6 to TRBJ2-7; the match to TRBD1 covers 10 bases. CDR3 length: 15 amino acids. CDR1 is SGHDT, CDR2 YYEEEE, per germline. V shed 0 bases, J shed 2 bases, and the junction held 2 bases outside the gene matches. CDR3 coding DNA: TGTGCCAGCAGCTTGGATGGACAGGGGGCCTACGAGCAGTACTTC. Its translation is CASSLDGQGAYEQYF.

V and J are TRBV5-1 and TRBJ2-1, with 7 bases fitting TRBD1. Germline V gene lookup returns CDR1 SGHRS and CDR2 YFSETQ. The CDR3 totals 14 residues. The J segment lost 5 bases and the V segment lost 2 bases, leaving 4 bases of the junction unmatched. The CDR3 region has the DNA TGCGCCAGCAGCTTCACAGGGGTCAACAATGAGCAGTTCTTC. It yields the protein CASSFTGVNNEQFF.

The rearrangement joins TRBV5-1 to TRBJ2-7, with D possibly being TRBD1 (6 bases). V lost 4 bases to trimming and J lost 6 bases, with 20 bases between them. CDR3 length: 15 residues. CDR1 is SGHRS and CDR2 is YFSETQ in the germline V gene. CDR3 residues: CASSRDPAGDLEQYF. The DNA of the CDR3 is TGCGCCAGCAGCCGGGATCCGGCAGGGGATCTCGAGCAGTACTTC.

DNA for the CDR3: TGCGCCAGCAGCCGGTACCCAGGCCTAATTGAACTAGCCAAAAACATTCAGTACTTC. Encoded protein: CASSRYPGLIELAKNIQYF. The chain combines TRBV4-1 with TRBJ2-4; no clear D. V was clipped by 4 bases and J by 0 bases, with 22 bases between them. The V gene's germline CDR1 is MGHRA and CDR2 YSYEKL. This CDR3 has 19 amino acids.

The chain joins TRBV6-6 to TRBJ1-1; possibly TRBD1 for D (6 bases). Germline V gives CDR1 MNHNY, CDR2 SVGAGI (reference sequence). Trimming left V 2 bases short and J 7 bases short, with 11 bases between. The CDR3 totals 13 residues. The CDR3 DNA is TGTGCCAGCAGTTACGGGGGCGGGAGTGAAGCTTTCTTT. It specifies CASSYGGGSEAFF.

The CDR3 reads CASSMAGGEDTQYF. CDR3 in DNA: TGTGCCAGTAGTATGGCCGGGGGGGAAGATACGCAGTATTTT. This chain links TRBV19 with TRBJ2-3; 8 nucleotides line up with TRBD2. J was trimmed by 5 bases and V by 3 bases; bases with no gene match: 4. The germline V gene has CDR1 LNHDA and CDR2 SQIVND (reference sequence). This CDR3 has 14 amino acids.

This clone was recorded only once. The rearrangement joins TRBV11-3 to TRBJ2-6; the match to TRBD1 covers 8 bases. CDR1 is SGHNT and CDR2 is YENEEA in the germline V gene. V was pared by 5 bases and J by 4 bases, with 13 bases of the junction left unmatched. The CDR3 spans 18 residues. As DNA, the CDR3 is TGTGCCAGCAGCCCACAACCTGGACAGGGCACGGGGGCCAACGTCCTGACTTTC. Amino acid sequence: CASSPQPGQGTGANVLTF. The entire variable domain, with the rest obtained from reference TRBV11-3 and TRBJ2-6, is as follows: EAGVVQSPRYKIIEKKQPVAFWCNPISGHNTLYWYLQNLGQGPELLIRYENEEAVDDSQLPKDRFSAERLKGVDSTLKIQPAELGDSAVYLCASSPQPGQGTGANVLTFGAGSRLTVL.

V gene TRBV3-1 (or the pseudogene TRBV3-2) combines with J gene TRBJ1-6, with 7 bases aligning to TRBD1. CDR1 is LGHDT and CDR2 is YNNKEL in the germline V gene (reference sequence). The CDR3 is 15 amino acids. Trimming cost V 1 base and J 7 bases; bases outside gene matches: 4. The CDR3 reads CASSQVRQGNSPLHF. For the CDR3, the DNA is TGTGCCAGCAGCCAAGTCCGACAGGGAAATTCACCCCTCCACTTT.

This clone was observed a single time. The genes are TRBV7-9 and TRBJ1-2; D is unresolved. The CDR3 runs to 15 residues. Germline V CDR1 and CDR2: SEHNR, FQNEAQ (reference sequence). V lost 2 bases and J 1 base, leaving 11 bases between the germline ends. The CDR3 here is CASSLRDGVNYGYTF. CDR3 DNA: TGTGCCAGCAGCTTAAGAGACGGGGTTAACTATGGCTACACCTTC.

This clone was seen just once. J is TRBJ1-3 and V is TRBV4-2, with D possibly matching TRBD1 (6 bases). In germline, CDR1 is LGHNA, CDR2 YNFKEQ. V shed 1 base and J shed 0 bases, with 10 bases lying between them. The length of the CDR3 is 16 residues. Here the CDR3 reads CASSQGGGSSGNTIYF. CDR3 in DNA: TGTGCCAGCAGCCAAGGGGGGGGCAGCTCTGGAAACACCATATATTTT.

The CDR3 region is CASNMPGSGNTEAFF. In DNA, the CDR3 is TGTGCCAGTAATATGCCAGGGTCGGGGAACACTGAAGCTTTCTTT. The chain couples TRBV19 to TRBJ1-1, with D possibly TRBD1 on 5 matching bases. In germline, CDR1 is LNHDA, CDR2 SQIVND (reference sequence). The germline V and J ends were trimmed by 7 bases and 1 base, with 16 bases remaining between them. The CDR3 length is 15 residues.

The chain links TRBV5-1 to TRBJ2-7; a possible D gene is TRBD1 (5 bases). Germline CDR1 is SGHRS and CDR2 is YFSETQ. This CDR3 is built from 14 residues. Between the trimmed V and J ends, which lost 3 bases and 0 bases, there was a span of 10 bases. CDR3 bases: TGCGCCAGCAGCTCCCAGGGCACCTCCTACGAGCAGTACTTC. This gives the protein CASSSQGTSYEQYF.

This chain connects TRBV5-1 to TRBJ2-2; 7 bases are a match to TRBD2. CDR3 size: 17 residues. V lost 4 bases to trimming and J lost 3 bases; unmatched junction nucleotides: 12. The germline V gene has CDR1 SGHRS and CDR2 YFSETQ. In nucleotides, the CDR3 is TGCGCCAGCAGCGAGGGAGCCCAGCGGGGTGACACCGGGGAGCTGTTTTTT. It translates to CASSEGAQRGDTGELFF.

CDR3 amino acids: CASSYDLAGVNTQYF. In DNA form, the CDR3 reads TGTGCCAGCAGTTATGATCTAGCGGGGGTGAATACGCAGTATTTT. The rearrangement joins TRBV6-2 or TRBV6-3 to TRBJ2-3; 10 nucleotides align to TRBD2. The junction had 7 bases not matched to a gene; V was cut back by 3 bases and J by 7 bases. The germline CDR1 and CDR2 sequences are MNHEY and SVGEGT. CDR3 length: 15 amino acids.